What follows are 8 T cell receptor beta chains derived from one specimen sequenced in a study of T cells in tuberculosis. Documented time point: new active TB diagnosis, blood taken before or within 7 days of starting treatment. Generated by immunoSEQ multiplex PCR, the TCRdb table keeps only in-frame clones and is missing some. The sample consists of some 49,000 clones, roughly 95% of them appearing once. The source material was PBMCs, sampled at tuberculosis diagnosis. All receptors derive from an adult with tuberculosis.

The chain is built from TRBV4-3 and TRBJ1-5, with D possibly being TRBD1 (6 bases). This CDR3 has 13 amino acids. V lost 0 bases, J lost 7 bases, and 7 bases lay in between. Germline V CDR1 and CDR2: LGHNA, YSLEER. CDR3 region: CASSQDRGQPQHF. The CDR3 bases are TGCGCCAGCAGCCAAGATAGGGGGCAGCCCCAGCATTTT.

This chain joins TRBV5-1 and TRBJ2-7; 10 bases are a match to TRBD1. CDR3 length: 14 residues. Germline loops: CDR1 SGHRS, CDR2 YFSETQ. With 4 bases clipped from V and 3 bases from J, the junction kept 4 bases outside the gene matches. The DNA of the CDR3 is TGCGCCAGCAGCGGGGGGACAGGGGACTACGAGCAGTACTTC. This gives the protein CASSGGTGDYEQYF. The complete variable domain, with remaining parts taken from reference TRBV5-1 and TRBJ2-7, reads KAGVTQTPRYLIKTRGQQVTLSCSPISGHRSVSWYQQTPGQGLQFLFEYFSETQRNKGNFPGRFSGRQFSNSRSEMNVSTLELGDSALYLCASSGGTGDYEQYFGPGTRLTVT.

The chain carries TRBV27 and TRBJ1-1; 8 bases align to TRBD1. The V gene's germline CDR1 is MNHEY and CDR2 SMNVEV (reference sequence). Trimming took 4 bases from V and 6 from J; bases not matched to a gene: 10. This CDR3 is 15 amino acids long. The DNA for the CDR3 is TGTGCCAGCAGTTCCGGACAGGGTCGGAGCGCTGAAGCTTTCTTT. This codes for CASSSGQGRSAEAFF.

This CDR3 is CASSLGPTGLFYGYTF. Written as DNA, the CDR3 is TGTGCCAGCAGCTTGGGGCCGACAGGACTGTTCTATGGCTACACCTTC. The chain uses TRBV11-2 and TRBJ1-2; tentatively, D is TRBD1 (6 bases). This CDR3 region has 16 residues. Trimming cost V 3 bases and J 4 bases, with 18 bases left between them. CDR1 is SGHAT, CDR2 FQNNGV, per germline.

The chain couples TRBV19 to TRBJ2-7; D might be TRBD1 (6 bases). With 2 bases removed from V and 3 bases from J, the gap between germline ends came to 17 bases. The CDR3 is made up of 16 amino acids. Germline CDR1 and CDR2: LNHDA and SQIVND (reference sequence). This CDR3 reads CASSISPRGSLYEQYF. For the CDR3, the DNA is TGTGCCAGTAGTATAAGCCCCAGGGGCTCTCTCTACGAGCAGTACTTC.

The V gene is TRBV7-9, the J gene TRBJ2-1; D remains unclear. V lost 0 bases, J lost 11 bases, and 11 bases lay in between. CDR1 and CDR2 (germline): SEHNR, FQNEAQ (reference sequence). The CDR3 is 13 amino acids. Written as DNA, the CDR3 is TGTGCCAGCAGCTTAGCAGGCGGTACTAAGCAGTTCTTC. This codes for CASSLAGGTKQFF.

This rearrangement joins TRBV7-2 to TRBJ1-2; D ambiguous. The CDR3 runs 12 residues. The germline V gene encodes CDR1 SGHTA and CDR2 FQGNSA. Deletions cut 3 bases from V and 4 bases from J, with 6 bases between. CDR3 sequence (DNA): TGTGCCAGCAGCTTGACTTTCTATGGCTACACCTTC. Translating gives CASSLTFYGYTF.

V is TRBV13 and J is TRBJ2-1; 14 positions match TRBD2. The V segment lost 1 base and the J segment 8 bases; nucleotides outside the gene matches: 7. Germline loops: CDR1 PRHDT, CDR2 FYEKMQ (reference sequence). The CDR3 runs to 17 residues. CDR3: CASSLAGTSGSRDEQFF. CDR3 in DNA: TGTGCCAGCAGCTTAGCGGGGACTAGCGGGAGTCGGGATGAGCAGTTCTTC.